Presented here are 6 T cell receptor beta chains from one specimen sequenced in a study of shared clonotypes between healthy human individuals. Assay: immunoSEQ multiplex PCR; the TCRdb copy retains only in-frame clones and omits some. The data show under 600,000 clones, with 97% seen just once and less than 0.065% held by the top ten. The specimen sequenced was naive CD4+ T cells sorted from blood. The subset is: CD45RA+ positively selected. These receptors were collected from a woman in her twenties or thirties in good health.

This chain uses TRBV5-1 with TRBJ2-7; maybe TRBD1 (6 bases). Trimming pared 0 bases from V and 3 bases from J, leaving 13 bases between. This CDR3 comprises 15 residues. The germline gives CDR1 SGHRS, CDR2 YFSETQ. CDR3 loop: CASSLGGQLGYEQYF. CDR3 sequence (DNA): TGCGCCAGCAGCTTGGGAGGACAGCTAGGCTACGAGCAGTACTTC.

CDR3 residues: CASSKDRGSYEQYF. The CDR3 DNA reads TGTGCCAGCAGTAAAGACAGGGGCTCCTACGAGCAGTACTTC. The chain recombines TRBV2 with TRBJ2-5, with 8 bases matching TRBD1. TRBJ2-7 explains the end of the DNA better; the J call may be wrong. Germline assignment: CDR1 SNHLY and CDR2 FYNNEI. This CDR3 has 14 amino acids.

This chain joins TRBV15 and TRBJ1-4, with D possibly being TRBD1 (6 bases). This CDR3 region has 19 residues. CDR1 and CDR2 from the germline V gene are LNHNV and YYDKDF (reference sequence). V was trimmed by 3 bases and J by 2 bases, leaving 22 bases between them. The CDR3, as DNA: TGTGCCACCAGCAGCAGAGGGGCCGACAGGCCCGGCACTAATGAAAAACTGTTTTTT. Protein sequence: CATSSRGADRPGTNEKLFF.

The genes are TRBV27 and TRBJ2-5; 10 bases match TRBD2. Germline V gene data show CDR1 as MNHEY and CDR2 as SMNVEV (reference sequence). The CDR3 spans 19 residues. V lost 3 bases and J lost 5; bases outside the gene matches: 18. The CDR3 DNA follows: TGTGCCAGCAGTTTTAGAGGAACTAGCGGGAAGGTAGCACGGGAGACCCAGTACTTC. This encodes CASSFRGTSGKVARETQYF.

The chain employs TRBV7-9 and TRBJ1-2; D is possibly TRBD1 (6 bases). V was clipped by 5 bases and J by 2 bases, with 15 bases between them. Germline V gene sequence: CDR1 SEHNR, CDR2 FQNEAQ (reference sequence). The CDR3 covers 15 residues. CDR3 protein: CASSELGTGNYGYTF. CDR3 DNA sequence: TGTGCCAGCAGCGAGTTGGGCACAGGGAACTATGGCTACACCTTC.

The chain uses TRBV19 and TRBJ2-1, with 8 nucleotides matching TRBD2. Germline V lookup: CDR1 LNHDA, CDR2 SQIVND (reference sequence). The CDR3 sequence is 18 residues long. V shed 2 bases and J 4 bases; nucleotides not matched to a gene: 13. Written as DNA, the CDR3 is TGTGCCAGTAGTATAAGATGGGAAGCGGGAGCCCTATACAATGAGCAGTTCTTC. It translates to CASSIRWEAGALYNEQFF.